This T cell receptor (beta chain) was observed in a study of T cell responses to AZD1222 COVID-19 vaccine. Study results and limitations: Baseline seropositives among AZD1222 recipients totaled only 6 or 7. Regions 160-218 and 743-854 dominated among vaccine-associated CD4 TCRs spanning spike. Two AZD1222 administrations were followed by greater Spike-specific TCR breadth and depth. White British ancestry dominated among donors, who included more females, and clonal diversity was possibly underestimated.

Using immunoSEQ multiplex PCR, the repertoire was profiled, and TCRdb retains in-frame clones only, with some absent. The data contain under 150,000 clones, roughly 87% of them singletons. Concerning this clone: Its antigen is as yet unknown.

The material was peripheral blood, obtained on day 0 of AZD1222 vaccination. This sequence was found in an adult in good health.

DNA for the CDR3: TGTGCCAGCAGTGAAGGGTCCAGGGGGTATACCATATATTTT. This codes for CASSEGSRGYTIYF. The chain recombines TRBV6-1 with TRBJ1-3; 7 bases line up with TRBD1. Germline CDR1 reads MNHNS; CDR2 reads SASEGT. This CDR3 is built from 14 residues. The ends lost 1 base at V and 10 bases at J; junction bases unmatched: 7.